This T cell receptor (beta chain) came from a study of T cell repertoires and HLA-DP antigens. Study information: Donor ages ranged from 18-to-29 to 60-to-69; a couple of men, one woman.

The trim removed 6 bases at V and 6 bases at J, leaving 9 bases unmatched. This CDR3 is built from 15 residues. CDR1 is MNHEY, CDR2 SVGAGI, per germline. Turning to this clone: What it binds is unknown.

Clones were sequenced by immunoSEQ multiplex PCR, and TCRdb holds only the in-frame ones, with some missing. The repertoire holds 65,000 to 95,000 clones, with around 80% as singletons. The V gene is TRBV6-5, the J gene TRBJ2-1; 9 positions match TRBD1. Material: CD4+ T cells from PBMCs. The clonotype comes from a man between 60 and 75 years old in good health and CMV-seronegative. The CDR3 DNA is TGTGCCAGCAGAACTGCCGGGACAGGGCGCAATGAGCAGTTCTTC. This sequence encodes CASRTAGTGRNEQFF.